The next 12 T cell receptor beta chains were all read from a single sample in a study of spatial heterogeneity in lung cancer. Time point here: sample taken at primary tumor resection. Each CDR3 protein gets one entry after TCRdb re-called the 5' RACE reads with MiXCR. This table has roughly 40,000 distinct CDR3 sequences, approximately 6.2% appearing once. The sequencing used PBMCs, collected at surgery. These receptor sequences come from a female donor with early-stage non-small cell lung cancer.

There are a few counts of this clonotype. The chain uses TRBV6-5 and TRBJ1-4, with TRBD1 identical over 10 bases. This CDR3 has 15 residues. The J segment lost 10 bases and the V segment lost 6 bases, leaving 11 bases of the junction unmatched. Germline CDR1 is MNHEY and CDR2 is SVGAGI. CDR3 DNA sequence: TGTGCCAGCAGACCCGGGACAGGGGCCGTCGGAAAACTGTTTTTT. This sequence encodes CASRPGTGAVGKLFF.

This clonotype has more than one count but fewer than ten. The chain carries TRBV7-2 and TRBJ2-1; D could derive from TRBD1 or TRBD2 (5 bases each). Germline assignment: CDR1 SGHTA and CDR2 FQGNSA. V was pared by 5 bases and J by 6 bases, with 11 bases between. The CDR3 has 13 residues. The CDR3 here is CASSQRGFNEQFF. CDR3 in DNA: TGTGCCAGCAGCCAGAGGGGATTCAATGAGCAGTTCTTC.

This clonotype has just a few counts. The V and J genes are TRBV29-1 and TRBJ1-1; unclear D gene. The germline V and J ends were trimmed by 2 bases and 4 bases, with 8 bases remaining between them. The CDR3 runs 12 residues. Germline V lookup: CDR1 SQVTM, CDR2 ANQGSEA. This CDR3 reads CSVERFSTEAFF. The CDR3 region has the DNA TGCAGCGTTGAACGGTTCAGCACTGAAGCTTTCTTT.

This clonotype was counted many times. The gene calls are TRBV6-1 and TRBJ2-7, with a tentative D call TRBD2 (5 bases). This CDR3 region has 14 residues. V lost 8 bases and J lost 0, with 14 bases in between. Germline assignment: CDR1 MNHNS and CDR2 SASEGT. The CDR3 region is CASGLTRGSYEQYF. DNA for the CDR3: TGTGCCAGCGGGTTGACCCGGGGCTCCTACGAGCAGTACTTC.

This clonotype was detected only a few times. The chain employs TRBV5-5 and TRBJ2-6; a weak D match, TRBD1 (5 bases). V lost 2 bases to trimming and J lost 0 bases, with 18 bases between them. CDR3 size: 19 residues. Germline-derived CDR1 and CDR2 are SGHKS and YYEKEE (reference sequence). CDR3 sequence (DNA): TGTGCCAGCAGCTTTGCACAGGTCCGAGTTACCTCTGGGGCCAACGTCCTGACTTTC. Residues: CASSFAQVRVTSGANVLTF.

This chain joins TRBV7-9 and TRBJ1-4; no clear D. This CDR3 is 16 amino acids long. Germline V CDR1 and CDR2: SEHNR, FQNEAQ (reference sequence). V was cut by 5 bases and J by 0 bases, with 13 bases left in between. The CDR3 protein is CASSATVRATNEKLFF. For the CDR3, the DNA is TGTGCCAGCAGCGCGACCGTCAGAGCAACTAATGAAAAACTGTTTTTT.

This clonotype has a count of ten or more. In nucleotides, the CDR3 is TGCAGCGCTGCCCAGGGGCCCCCAGATACGCAGTATTTT. Translation: CSAAQGPPDTQYF. The chain recombines TRBV29-1 with TRBJ2-3, with D perhaps matching TRBD1 (6 bases). The CDR3 runs 13 residues. Trimming stripped 7 bases from V and 4 bases from J, with 15 bases between. The germline CDR1 and CDR2 sequences are SQVTM and ANQGSEA.

Ten or more counts support this clonotype. The chain employs TRBV7-2 and TRBJ2-5, with TRBD2 matching over 8 bases. Losses at the gene ends were 5 bases for V and 3 bases for J; bases not matched to a gene: 11. CDR1 and CDR2 from the germline V gene are SGHTA and FQGNSA. There are 16 residues in the CDR3. The CDR3, as DNA: TGTGCCAGCAGCATGCGGGGGGCTATGACTAAAGAGACCCAGTACTTC. Translated: CASSMRGAMTKETQYF.

There are many counts of this clonotype. This chain links TRBV12-3 or TRBV12-4 with TRBJ1-4; no clear D. The CDR3 spans 15 residues. V dropped 6 bases and J dropped 7 bases, with 18 bases sitting between them. Here the CDR3 DNA reads TGTGCCAGCAGACCGTTAACCTCGCTGGGTGAAAAACTGTTTTTT. Translated, it gives CASRPLTSLGEKLFF.

The J gene is TRBJ2-1, the V gene TRBV5-5; a possible D gene is TRBD2 (5 bases). Between the trimmed V and J ends, which lost 3 bases and 6 bases, there was a span of 16 bases. The CDR3 is 15 residues long. The germline CDR1 and CDR2 sequences are SGHKS and YYEKEE (reference sequence). The CDR3 region has the DNA TGTGCCAGCAGCTGGGAAGAAAGGGCGGGCAATGAGCAGTTCTTC. This translates into CASSWEERAGNEQFF.

This clonotype was detected a few times. DNA for the CDR3: TGTGCCATCAGTGAGCCTAGCGGGGGGGCGGTTGAGCAGTTCTTC. Translating it yields CAISEPSGGAVEQFF. This chain uses TRBV10-3 with TRBJ2-1; 12 nucleotides align to TRBD2. Trimming at V came to 2 bases and at J to 9 bases, leaving 5 bases not matched to a gene. Germline CDR1 is ENHRY and CDR2 is SYGVKD. This CDR3 is built from 15 residues.

There are many counts of this clonotype. The rearrangement joins TRBV7-9 to TRBJ1-1, with D possibly TRBD1 on 5 matching bases. V was shortened by 5 bases and J by 1 base, with 11 bases between the two germline ends. This CDR3 is built from 14 residues. The germline V gene has CDR1 SEHNR and CDR2 FQNEAQ (reference sequence). The CDR3 loop reads CASSRNTGNTEAFF. CDR3 nucleotides: TGTGCCAGCAGCCGCAACACAGGGAACACTGAAGCTTTCTTT.